The 18 T cell receptor beta chains presented below share a single source sample, sequenced in a study of blood T cell repertoires in COVID-19. TCRdb's table, derived via immunoSEQ multiplex PCR, lists solely in-frame clones and lacks some. The sample records almost 400,000 clones, around nine tenths being singletons. What was sequenced was PBMCs or T cells enriched from blood (not recorded which). The receptors come from a woman aged 25-40 years who had recovered from COVID-19.

The CDR3, as DNA: TGCAGCGCCGGACAGCTCCAAGAGACCCAGTACTTC. It translates to CSAGQLQETQYF. The rearrangement uses TRBV29-1 and TRBJ2-5; D perhaps matches TRBD1 (6 bases). The CDR3 has 12 amino acids. V gave up 7 bases and J gave up 1 base, with 10 bases separating them. The germline gives CDR1 SQVTM, CDR2 ANQGSEA.

The V gene is TRBV7-2, the J gene TRBJ1-2; 10 nucleotides match TRBD1. Trimming cost V 1 base and J 7 bases; bases outside gene matches: 3. The CDR3 runs 14 residues. Germline CDR1 and CDR2: SGHTA and FQGNSA. For the CDR3, the DNA is TGTGCCAGCAGCTTAGTTGGGACAGGGGTTGGCTACACCTTC. This encodes CASSLVGTGVGYTF.

The gene calls are TRBV11-2 and TRBJ2-1, with D tentatively TRBD1 (5 bases). CDR1 is SGHAT and CDR2 is FQNNGV in the germline V gene. V was trimmed by 5 bases and J by 8 bases, leaving 19 bases between them. This CDR3 is built from 15 residues. CDR3 region: CASSLHVGDHYEQFF. CDR3 nucleotide sequence: TGTGCCAGCAGCCTACACGTAGGGGATCATTATGAGCAGTTCTTC.

The V and J genes are TRBV24-1 and TRBJ1-5; a possible D gene is TRBD1 (5 bases). The CDR3 extends over 14 amino acids. Germline lookup yields CDR1 KGHDR and CDR2 SFDVKD. The V gene lost 2 bases and the J gene lost 6 bases, with 10 bases spanning the gap. The CDR3 region has the DNA TGTGCCACCAGTGATTACAGGTCTACTCAGCCCCAGCATTTT. This sequence encodes CATSDYRSTQPQHF.

The genes are TRBV4-1 and TRBJ2-4, with a tentative D call TRBD1 (6 bases). V was pared by 8 bases and J by 0 bases, with 11 bases between. Germline loops: CDR1 MGHRA, CDR2 YSYEKL. The CDR3 covers 14 residues. The CDR3 is CASGEQGAKNIQYF. The DNA for the CDR3 is TGCGCCAGCGGGGAACAGGGAGCCAAAAACATTCAGTACTTC.

This clone was picked up a small number of times. The V call is TRBV5-4, the J call TRBJ1-6; TRBD1 is a possible D gene (6 bases). The germline gives CDR1 SGHNT, CDR2 YYREEE (reference sequence). CDR3 length equals 13 residues. The CDR3 DNA reads TGTGGCACAGGGAGCTCCTATAATTCACCCCTCCACTTT. Translated: CGTGSSYNSPLHF.

The chain carries TRBV15 and TRBJ2-5; 10 nucleotides match TRBD1. V lost 1 base and J lost 5; bases outside the gene matches: 7. This CDR3 comprises 16 residues. Germline loops: CDR1 LNHNV, CDR2 YYDKDF (reference sequence). The CDR3 nucleotides are TGTGCCACCAGCAGAGGGGGACAGGGGTGGAAGGAGACCCAGTACTTC. Translation gives CATSRGGQGWKETQYF.

The chain employs TRBV4-1 and TRBJ2-2; tentatively, D is TRBD1 (5 bases). CDR3 length equals 16 residues. The germline V and J ends were trimmed by 2 bases and 1 base, with 11 bases remaining between them. CDR1 is MGHRA and CDR2 is YSYEKL in the germline V gene. CDR3 DNA: TGCGCCAGCAGCCAAATTTGGGGCAGGAACACCGGGGAGCTGTTTTTT. Protein: CASSQIWGRNTGELFF.

The CDR3 sequence is CASSPMGSSSPLHF. The CDR3 DNA follows: TGTGCCAGCAGCCCAATGGGGAGTAGTTCACCCCTCCACTTT. The chain has TRBV5-5 and TRBJ1-6; D is unresolved. In germline, CDR1 is SGHKS, CDR2 YYEKEE (reference sequence). CDR3 size: 14 residues. The V end was cut by 4 bases, the J end by 9 bases, with 14 bases between.

CDR3 residues: CSVYSGRPQETQYF. The CDR3 nucleotides are TGCAGCGTTTATAGCGGGAGGCCTCAAGAGACCCAGTACTTC. The genes are TRBV29-1 and TRBJ2-5; TRBD2 aligns across 10 bases. This CDR3 is built from 14 residues. With V trimmed by 5 bases and J by 2 bases, 5 bases remained unmatched. From germline, CDR1 is SQVTM and CDR2 ANQGSEA.

Comment on this clone: The same CDR3 arises from other DNA sequences in this sample as well. The chain couples TRBV7-9 to TRBJ1-5; TRBD1 is a possible D gene (6 bases). The germline V gene has CDR1 SEHNR and CDR2 FQNEAQ (reference sequence). This CDR3 region has 14 residues. The V end was cut by 5 bases, the J end by 1 base, with 9 bases between. The CDR3 is CASSPTGSNQPQHF. The CDR3, as DNA: TGTGCCAGCAGCCCTACAGGGAGCAATCAGCCCCAGCATTTT. The variable domain in full, with the rest retrieved from reference TRBV7-9 and TRBJ1-5, is DTGVSQNPRHKITKRGQNVTFRCDPISEHNRLYWYRQTLGQGPEFLTYFQNEAQLEKSRLLSDRFSAERPKGSFSTLEIQRTEQGDSAMYLCASSPTGSNQPQHFGDGTRLSIL.

The CDR3: CASSISKYQPQHF. CDR3 sequence (DNA): TGTGCCAGTAGTATTTCTAAGTATCAGCCCCAGCATTTT. V and J are TRBV19 and TRBJ1-5, with D unresolved. Germline CDR1 LNHDA, CDR2 SQIVND (reference sequence). Between the trimmed V and J ends, which lost 3 bases and 5 bases, there was a span of 8 bases. This CDR3 comprises 13 residues.

CDR3 loop: CASTKGVGGNYGYTF. The CDR3 DNA sequence: TGTGCCAGCACAAAGGGAGTAGGGGGCAACTATGGCTACACCTTC. V is TRBV6-5 and J is TRBJ1-2; TRBD1 aligns across 7 bases. The CDR3 covers 15 residues. CDR1 and CDR2 (germline): MNHEY, SVGAGI. V dropped 7 bases and J dropped 2; count of bases not matched to a gene: 10.

The chain carries TRBV7-2 and TRBJ1-2; 7 bases agree with TRBD1. The CDR3 extends over 14 amino acids. Germline V gene data show CDR1 as SGHTA and CDR2 as FQGNSA. V dropped 4 bases and J dropped 4; count of bases not matched to a gene: 6. The CDR3 coding sequence is TGTGCCAGCAGCTATCGACAGGGCTCCTATGGCTACACCTTC. Translation: CASSYRQGSYGYTF.

This clone was counted a few times. This chain links TRBV6-5 with TRBJ1-5, with D maybe TRBD1 (6 bases). The V gene's germline CDR1 is MNHEY and CDR2 SVGAGI. The CDR3 is 14 amino acids. Deletions cut 8 bases from V and 5 bases from J, with 16 bases between. Written as DNA, the CDR3 is TGTGCCAGCGGGGGCCACACGCGGGATCAGCCCCAGCATTTT. It encodes CASGGHTRDQPQHF.

This chain links TRBV2 with TRBJ2-7; 7 positions match TRBD2. The trim removed 6 bases at V and 4 bases at J, leaving 18 bases unmatched. Germline V gives CDR1 SNHLY, CDR2 FYNNEI. The CDR3 contains 17 residues. CDR3 in amino acids: CASRGGLGLFVVYEQYF. CDR3 nucleotide sequence: TGTGCCAGCAGAGGAGGACTAGGCCTCTTTGTCGTATACGAGCAGTACTTC.

On this clone itself: Other DNA sequences within the sample encode an identical CDR3. The chain recombines TRBV12-3 or TRBV12-4 with TRBJ1-6; 7 bases are a match to TRBD1. The CDR3 spans 13 residues. V was clipped by 5 bases and J by 9 bases; unmatched bases: 4. As DNA, the CDR3 is TGTGCCAGCAGTACGACAGGGAGTTCACCCCTCCACTTT. It translates to CASSTTGSSPLHF.

A single count supports this clone. For the CDR3, the DNA is TGTGCCAGCTCAACCCTACTAGCGGGGGGTAGGAATGAGCAGTTCTTC. It codes for CASSTLLAGGRNEQFF. The chain links TRBV18 to TRBJ2-1; 12 bases are a match to TRBD2. Per germline, CDR1 KGHSH and CDR2 LQKENI. V shed 5 bases and J 7 bases; nucleotides not matched to a gene: 9. There are 16 residues in the CDR3.